A selection of T cell receptor beta chains follows, all from one sample in a study of blood T cell repertoires in COVID-19. Clones were read by immunoSEQ multiplex PCR, and TCRdb kept only the in-frame ones, dropping some. The data contain about 270,000 clones, around four fifths of them singletons. The sample consisted of peripheral blood. The receptors here all came from a woman aged 45-65 years with active or convalescent COVID-19. Both conserved end residues are part of each CDR3. D genes are given only for firm matches. The size of a clone is reported for some rows only, either as once, few or many, or as a class for expanded clones.

cdr3_length	j_call	d_call	v_call	clone_size	cdr3_nt	cdr3_aa
14	TRBJ2-7	NA	TRBV13	NA	TGTGCCAGCAGCTTTAAAGGGAGCTCCTACGAGCAGTACTTC	CASSFKGSSYEQYF
13	TRBJ1-6	NA	TRBV12-3/TRBV12-4	NA	TGTGCCAGCAGTCCCAGACAGGATTCACCCCTCCACTTT	CASSPRQDSPLHF
17	TRBJ2-7	TRBD2	TRBV9	NA	TGTGCCAGCAGCCCTGGGAGCGGCGGGAGGAGCTCCTACGAGCAGTACTTC	CASSPGSGGRSSYEQYF
13	TRBJ1-1	NA	TRBV10-3	once	TGTGCCATCAGTCTTGGGGGGAAGTCTGAAGCTTTCTTT	CAISLGGKSEAFF
15	TRBJ2-7	NA	TRBV6-5	NA	TGTGCCAGCAGTACCCCCCGAGGACAGCTGGACGAGCAGTACTTC	CASSTPRGQLDEQYF
14	TRBJ1-1	NA	TRBV10-3	NA	TGTGCCATCAGAAGGACAGTCATGAACACTGAAGCTTTCTTT	CAIRRTVMNTEAFF
13	TRBJ2-1	TRBD1	TRBV7-9	NA	TGTGCCAGCAGCTGGGGACAGGGCGACGAGCAGTTCTTC	CASSWGQGDEQFF
15	TRBJ1-5	NA	TRBV6-6	NA	TGTGCCAGCAGTCTGGACAGACATGGCAATCAGCCCCAGCATTTT	CASSLDRHGNQPQHF
14	TRBJ2-7	NA	TRBV28	NA	TGTGCCAGCAGTTCAACAGCTTTTTCCTACGAGCAGTACTTC	CASSSTAFSYEQYF
14	TRBJ2-2	TRBD2	TRBV4-2	few	TGTGCCAGCAGCCCTAGCGGGAGTGGTCGGGAGCTGTTTTTT	CASSPSGSGRELFF
18	TRBJ2-1	TRBD2	TRBV15	NA	TGTGCCACCAGCAGATTTAGACTAGCGGGAGGAACCTACAATGAGCAGTTCTTC	CATSRFRLAGGTYNEQFF
15	TRBJ1-1	NA	TRBV9	NA	TGTGCCAGCAGCGCCCTTCCCGAAGGAGGCACTGAAGCTTTCTTT	CASSALPEGGTEAFF
16	TRBJ1-6	NA	TRBV18	few	TGTGCCAGCTCTCCCCGGCCCGGGGGGGATAATTCACCCCTCCACTTT	CASSPRPGGDNSPLHF
18	TRBJ2-7	NA	TRBV2	NA	TGTGCCAGCAGCGGACGTGGCAAGGATCGAACTAGCTCCTACGAGCAGTACTTC	CASSGRGKDRTSSYEQYF
13	TRBJ2-2	NA	TRBV11-2	NA	TGTGCCAGCAGCTTAGCGGGTACCGGGGAGCTGTTTTTT	CASSLAGTGELFF
13	TRBJ2-7	NA	TRBV10-3	NA	TGTGCCATCAGTGCCAGAGGAGCCTACGAGCAGTACTTC	CAISARGAYEQYF
15	TRBJ1-2	NA	TRBV15	NA	TGTGCCACCAGCAGGTTCCCGGGATCTAACTATGGCTACACCTTC	CATSRFPGSNYGYTF
15	TRBJ2-7	NA	TRBV6-5	NA	TGTGCCAGCGAGGAAGTCGGTTGGAGCTCCTACGAGCAGTACTTC	CASEEVGWSSYEQYF
19	TRBJ2-1	TRBD2	TRBV7-9	few	TGTGCCAGCAGCTACCCGGGACTAGCAGGTTGGGGCTCCTACAATGAGCAGTTCTTC	CASSYPGLAGWGSYNEQFF
13	TRBJ2-7	TRBD1	TRBV12-3/TRBV12-4	NA	TGTGCCAGCAGTACCGGTGGGACAGGCGAGCAGTACTTC	CASSTGGTGEQYF
14	TRBJ1-2	TRBD1	TRBV5-8	NA	TGTGCCGGACCGACAGGGACGGATAACTATGGCTACACCTTC	CAGPTGTDNYGYTF
18	TRBJ2-5	NA	TRBV5-1	few	TGCGCCAGCAGCTTGGGAAGTTCTTGGACTCCATTCCAAGAGACCCAGTACTTC	CASSLGSSWTPFQETQYF
15	TRBJ2-7	TRBD2	TRBV2	NA	TGTGCCAGCAGTGGTATGTCTAGCGGCTCCTACGAGCAGTACTTC	CASSGMSSGSYEQYF
15	TRBJ2-3	TRBD2	TRBV3-1/TRBV3-2	NA	TGTGCCAGCACCCCGGAGCTAGCGGGGACAGATACGCAGTATTTT	CASTPELAGTDTQYF
13	TRBJ2-7	NA	TRBV5-1	NA	TGCGCCAGCAGCCTGGACGGAGCCTACGAGCAGTACTTC	CASSLDGAYEQYF
15	TRBJ2-7	TRBD2	TRBV7-6	NA	TGTGCCAGCAGTCAAACTAGCGGGACTGGTTACGAGCAGTACTTC	CASSQTSGTGYEQYF
15	TRBJ2-2	NA	TRBV6-4	NA	TGTGCCAGCAGTGCCACCTCACTTAACACCGGGGAGCTGTTTTTT	CASSATSLNTGELFF
15	TRBJ1-2	TRBD1	TRBV24-1	NA	TGTGCCACCAGTGGGACCGAGGACAGGGGATATGGCTACACCTTC	CATSGTEDRGYGYTF
11	TRBJ2-7	NA	TRBV6-5	NA	TGTGCCAGCAGTACTTTGTACGAGCAGTACTTC	CASSTLYEQYF
12	TRBJ1-5	NA	TRBV21-1	few	TGTGCCCGCACAGGCGAGGGCCAGCCCCAGCATTTT	CARTGEGQPQHF
16	TRBJ2-1	TRBD2	TRBV2	NA	TGTGCCAGCAGACAAACATCGGGACTAGCGAACAATGAGCAGTTCTTC	CASRQTSGLANNEQFF
16	TRBJ2-3	NA	TRBV24-1	NA	TGTGCCACCAGTGACCACGTGGCGGGGAAGGCAGATACGCAGTATTTT	CATSDHVAGKADTQYF
16	TRBJ1-3	NA	TRBV9	NA	TGTGCCAGCAGCCTGGAAGGGGGAAAGGGGGGAAACACCATATATTTT	CASSLEGGKGGNTIYF
13	TRBJ2-5	NA	TRBV7-9	NA	TGTGCCAGCAGCTTATACTCCCAAGAGACCCAGTACTTC	CASSLYSQETQYF
15	TRBJ1-4	NA	TRBV19	NA	TGTGCCAGTAGTATCGGGGGAACGGTCGGTGAAAAACTGTTTTTT	CASSIGGTVGEKLFF
17	TRBJ1-3	NA	TRBV19	NA	TGTGCCAGTAGTATAGATTCCCGGACAGTTTTTGGAAACACCATATATTTT	CASSIDSRTVFGNTIYF
15	TRBJ1-3	NA	TRBV2	NA	TGTGCCAGCAGAGACACGACAGGCTCCGGAAACACCATATATTTT	CASRDTTGSGNTIYF
11	TRBJ1-2	NA	TRBV20-1	once	TGCAGTGGTCGGACAGACTATGGCTACACCTTC	CSGRTDYGYTF
13	TRBJ1-1	TRBD1	TRBV12-3/TRBV12-4	few	TGTGCCAGCACTAAGCGGGGGACAGCAGGAGCTTTCTTT	CASTKRGTAGAFF
15	TRBJ1-2	NA	TRBV2	NA	TGTGCCAGCAGTGCGCTACAGTTAGCTAACTATGGCTACACCTTC	CASSALQLANYGYTF
17	TRBJ1-2	TRBD1	TRBV2	many	TGTGCCAGCAGGGGGGCGACAGGGACGGGCTTATCCTATGGCTACACCTTC	CASRGATGTGLSYGYTF
18	TRBJ2-1	TRBD2	TRBV27	NA	TGTGCCAGCAGTCCTCCTTACCTTCTAGCGGACCCCTACAATGAGCAGTTCTTC	CASSPPYLLADPYNEQFF
14	TRBJ1-3	NA	TRBV10-3	NA	TGTGCCATCAGTGAAATCCCTCAGGGAAACACCATATATTTT	CAISEIPQGNTIYF
13	TRBJ1-1	TRBD1	TRBV27	NA	TGTGCCAGCAGTTTCAGCAGGGGGGCTGAAGCTTTCTTT	CASSFSRGAEAFF
15	TRBJ2-7	TRBD2	TRBV5-1	NA	TGCGCCAGCAGCTTGACTAGCGGGAGTAGCTACGAGCAGTACTTC	CASSLTSGSSYEQYF
17	TRBJ1-5	NA	TRBV4-2	NA	TGTGCCAGCAGCCAAGATCAGGGAACGAGTAGCAATCAGCCCCAGCATTTT	CASSQDQGTSSNQPQHF
16	TRBJ2-1	TRBD2	TRBV18	NA	TGTGCCAGCTCACCACGGCCTGGCGGGAGGTCCGATGAGCAGTTCTTC	CASSPRPGGRSDEQFF
13	TRBJ1-1	TRBD1	TRBV6-5	NA	TGTGCCAGCAGAAGCCCGGACAGGGATGAAGCTTTCTTT	CASRSPDRDEAFF